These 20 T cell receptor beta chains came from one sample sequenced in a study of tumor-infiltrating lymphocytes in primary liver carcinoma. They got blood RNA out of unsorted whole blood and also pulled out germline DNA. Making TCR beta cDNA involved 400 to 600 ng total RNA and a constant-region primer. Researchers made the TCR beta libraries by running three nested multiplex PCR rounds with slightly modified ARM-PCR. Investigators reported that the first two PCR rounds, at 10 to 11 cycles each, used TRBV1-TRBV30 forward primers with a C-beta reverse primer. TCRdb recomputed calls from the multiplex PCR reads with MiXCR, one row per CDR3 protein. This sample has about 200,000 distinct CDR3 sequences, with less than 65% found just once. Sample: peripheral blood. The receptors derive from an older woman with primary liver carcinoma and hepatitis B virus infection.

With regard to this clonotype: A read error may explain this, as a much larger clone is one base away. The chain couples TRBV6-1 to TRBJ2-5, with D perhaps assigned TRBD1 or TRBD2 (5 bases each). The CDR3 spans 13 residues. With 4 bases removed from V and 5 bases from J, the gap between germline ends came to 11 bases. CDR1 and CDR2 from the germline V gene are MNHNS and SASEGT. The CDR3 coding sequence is TGTGCCAGCAGTGCCTGGGGGAGTGAGACCCAGTACTTC. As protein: CASSAWGSETQYF.

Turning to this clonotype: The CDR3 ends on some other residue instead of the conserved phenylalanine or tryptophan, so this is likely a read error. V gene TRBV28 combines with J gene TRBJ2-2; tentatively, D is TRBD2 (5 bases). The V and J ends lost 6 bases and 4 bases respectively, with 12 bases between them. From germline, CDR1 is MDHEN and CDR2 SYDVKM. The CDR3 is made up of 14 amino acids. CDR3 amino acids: CASRRPGSTGELFL. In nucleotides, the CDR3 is TGTGCCAGCAGAAGGCCGGGGTCCACCGGGGAGCTGTTTCTT.

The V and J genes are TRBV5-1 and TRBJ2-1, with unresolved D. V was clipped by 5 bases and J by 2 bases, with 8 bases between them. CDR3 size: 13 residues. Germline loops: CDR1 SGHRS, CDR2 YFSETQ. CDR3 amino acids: CASRPSPYNEQFF. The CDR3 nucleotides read TGCGCCAGCAGACCAAGTCCCTACAATGAGCAGTTCTTC.

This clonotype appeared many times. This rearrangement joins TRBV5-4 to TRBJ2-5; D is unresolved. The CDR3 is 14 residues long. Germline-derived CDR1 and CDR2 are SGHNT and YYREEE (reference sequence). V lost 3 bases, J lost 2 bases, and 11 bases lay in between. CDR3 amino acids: CASSSPVNQETQYF. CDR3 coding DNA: TGTGCCAGCAGCTCGCCAGTGAATCAAGAGACCCAGTACTTC.

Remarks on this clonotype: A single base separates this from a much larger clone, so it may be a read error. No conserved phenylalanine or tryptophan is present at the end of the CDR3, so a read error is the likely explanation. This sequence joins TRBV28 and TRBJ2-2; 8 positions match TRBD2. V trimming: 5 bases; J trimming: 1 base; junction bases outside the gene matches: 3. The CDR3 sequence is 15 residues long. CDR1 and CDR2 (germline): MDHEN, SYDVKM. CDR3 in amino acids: CASSPTSGNTGELFC. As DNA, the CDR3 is TGTGCCAGCAGTCCTACTAGCGGGAACACCGGGGAGCTGTTTTGT.

CDR3 nucleotide sequence: TGTGCCAGCAGCTTCGTGGGAGGGAGTGAGACCCAGTACTTC. Amino acids: CASSFVGGSETQYF. This chain connects TRBV7-9 to TRBJ2-5; TRBD2 matches 7 bases. The CDR3 consists of 14 residues. Losses at the gene ends were 3 bases for V and 5 bases for J; bases not matched to a gene: 6. Germline V gene lookup returns CDR1 SEHNR and CDR2 FQNEAQ (reference sequence).

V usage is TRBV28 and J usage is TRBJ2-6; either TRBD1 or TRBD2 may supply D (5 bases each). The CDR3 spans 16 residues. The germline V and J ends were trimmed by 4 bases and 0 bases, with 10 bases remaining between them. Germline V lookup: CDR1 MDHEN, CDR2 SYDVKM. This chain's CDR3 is CASSSPGSSGANVLTF. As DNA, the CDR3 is TGTGCCAGCAGTTCCCCAGGGAGCTCTGGGGCCAACGTCCTGACTTTC.

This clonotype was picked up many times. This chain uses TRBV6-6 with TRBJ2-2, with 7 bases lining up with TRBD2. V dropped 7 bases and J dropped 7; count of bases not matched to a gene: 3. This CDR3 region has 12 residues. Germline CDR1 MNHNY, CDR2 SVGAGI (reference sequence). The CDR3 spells CASKRDSGELFF. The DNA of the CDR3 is TGTGCCAGCAAGCGGGATAGCGGGGAGCTGTTTTTT.

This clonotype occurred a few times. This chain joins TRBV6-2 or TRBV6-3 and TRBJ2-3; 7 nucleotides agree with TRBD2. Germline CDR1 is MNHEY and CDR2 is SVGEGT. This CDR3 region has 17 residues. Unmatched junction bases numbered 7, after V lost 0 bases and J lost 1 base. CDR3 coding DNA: TGTGCCAGCAGTTACTCTCCTACTAGCGAGCGCACAGATACGCAGTATTTT. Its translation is CASSYSPTSERTDTQYF.

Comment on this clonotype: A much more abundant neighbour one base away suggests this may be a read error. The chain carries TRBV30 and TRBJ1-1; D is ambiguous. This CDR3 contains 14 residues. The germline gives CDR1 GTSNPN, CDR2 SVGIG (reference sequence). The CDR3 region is CAWRTGYSNTEASF. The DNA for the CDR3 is TGTGCCTGGAGGACCGGTTACAGCAACACTGAAGCTTCCTTT.

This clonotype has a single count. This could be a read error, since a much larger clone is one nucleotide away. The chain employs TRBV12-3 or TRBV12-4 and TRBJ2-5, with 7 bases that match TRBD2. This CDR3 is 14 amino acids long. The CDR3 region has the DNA TGTGCCAGCAGCCGCCAGGGATTGCGGGAGACCCAGCACTTC. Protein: CASSRQGLRETQHF.

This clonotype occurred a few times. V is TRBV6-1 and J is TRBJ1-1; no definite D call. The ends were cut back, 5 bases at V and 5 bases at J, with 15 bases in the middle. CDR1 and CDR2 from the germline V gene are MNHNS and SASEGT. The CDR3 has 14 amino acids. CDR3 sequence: CASSSQAGVTEAFF. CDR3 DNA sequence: TGTGCCAGCAGTTCCCAAGCCGGGGTGACTGAAGCTTTCTTT.

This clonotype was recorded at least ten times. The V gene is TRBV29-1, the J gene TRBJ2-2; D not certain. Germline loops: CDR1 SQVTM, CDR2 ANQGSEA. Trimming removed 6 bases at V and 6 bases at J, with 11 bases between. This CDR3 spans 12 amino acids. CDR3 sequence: CSVRPDAGELFF. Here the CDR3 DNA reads TGCAGCGTACGACCCGACGCCGGGGAGCTGTTTTTT.

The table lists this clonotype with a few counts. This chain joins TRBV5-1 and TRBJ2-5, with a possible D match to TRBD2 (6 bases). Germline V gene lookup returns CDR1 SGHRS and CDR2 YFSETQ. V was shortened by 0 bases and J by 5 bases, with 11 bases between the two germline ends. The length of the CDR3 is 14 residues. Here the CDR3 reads CASSLATSSETQYF. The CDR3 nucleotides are TGCGCCAGCAGCTTGGCCACTAGCAGCGAGACCCAGTACTTC. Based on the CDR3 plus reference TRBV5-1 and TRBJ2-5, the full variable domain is KAGVTQTPRYLIKTRGQQVTLSCSPISGHRSVSWYQQTPGQGLQFLFEYFSETQRNKGNFPGRFSGRQFSNSRSEMNVSTLELGDSALYLCASSLATSSETQYFGPGTRLLVL.

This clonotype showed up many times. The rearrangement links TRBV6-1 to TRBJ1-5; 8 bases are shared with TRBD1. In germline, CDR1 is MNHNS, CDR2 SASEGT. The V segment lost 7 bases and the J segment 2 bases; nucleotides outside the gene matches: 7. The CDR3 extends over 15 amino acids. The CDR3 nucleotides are TGTGCCAGCACCGTATTGGACAGGGGCAATCAGCCCCAGCATTTT. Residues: CASTVLDRGNQPQHF.

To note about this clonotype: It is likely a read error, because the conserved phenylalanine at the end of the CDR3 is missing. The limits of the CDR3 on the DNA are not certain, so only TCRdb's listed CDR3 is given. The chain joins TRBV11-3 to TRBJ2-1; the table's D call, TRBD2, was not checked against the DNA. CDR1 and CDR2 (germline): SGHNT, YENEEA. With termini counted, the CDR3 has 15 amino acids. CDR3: CASSLGTSGKFEQSL.

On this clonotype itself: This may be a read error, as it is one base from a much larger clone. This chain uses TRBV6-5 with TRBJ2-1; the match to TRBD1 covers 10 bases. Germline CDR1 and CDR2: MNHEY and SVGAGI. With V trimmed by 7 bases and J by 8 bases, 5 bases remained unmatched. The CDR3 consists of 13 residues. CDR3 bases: TGTGCCAGCATGGGACAGGGGCGGGATGAGCAGTTCTTC. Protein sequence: CASMGQGRDEQFF.

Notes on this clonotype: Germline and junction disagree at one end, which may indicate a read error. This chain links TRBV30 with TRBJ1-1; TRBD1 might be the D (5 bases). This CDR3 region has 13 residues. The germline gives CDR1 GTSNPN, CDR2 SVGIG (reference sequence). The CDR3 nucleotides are TGTGCCTGGACAGGGTGGGAAAACACTGAAGATTTCTTT. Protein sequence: CAWTGWENTEDFF. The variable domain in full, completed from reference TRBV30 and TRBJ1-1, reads SQTIHQWPATLVQPVGSPLSLECTVEGTSNPNLYWYRQAAGRGLQLLFYSVGIGQISSEVPQNLSASRPQDRQFILSSKKLLLSDSGFYLCAWTGWENTEDFFGQGTRLTVV.

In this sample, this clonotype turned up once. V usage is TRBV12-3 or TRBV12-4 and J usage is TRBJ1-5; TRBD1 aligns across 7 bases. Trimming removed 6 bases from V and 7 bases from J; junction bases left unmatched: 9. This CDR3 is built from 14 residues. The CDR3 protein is CASRPDREKQPQHF. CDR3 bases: TGTGCCAGCAGACCTGACAGGGAAAAACAGCCCCAGCATTTT.

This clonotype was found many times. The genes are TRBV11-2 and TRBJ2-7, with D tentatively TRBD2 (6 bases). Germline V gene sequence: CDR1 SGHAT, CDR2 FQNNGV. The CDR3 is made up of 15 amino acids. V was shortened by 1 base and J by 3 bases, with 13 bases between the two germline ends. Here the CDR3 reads CASSLGRAGRYEQYF. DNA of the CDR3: TGTGCCAGCAGCTTAGGGAGGGCAGGCCGCTACGAGCAGTACTTC.